This T cell receptor (beta chain) is drawn from a study of shared clonotypes between healthy human individuals. At the level of the study: Contributing individuals were a couple of females and a few males aged 18 to 49. CD8 memory received one plate per donor, CD8 naive two, CD4 memory three and CD4 naive three.

This CDR3 spans 16 amino acids. Per germline, CDR1 SGDLS and CDR2 YYNGEE. V lost 1 base and J lost 3; bases outside the gene matches: 4. This clone was found once. TCRdb keeps only in-frame clones here, not all; method: immunoSEQ multiplex PCR. The data show about 1 million clones, under 80% seen once. Sequencing used memory CD4+ T cells sorted from blood. Subset reported: CD45RA-negative fraction. This TCR was recovered from a man aged 18 to 30 in good health. This chain links TRBV9 with TRBJ2-3; 11 positions match TRBD1. CDR3 DNA sequence: TGTGCCAGCAGCGTAAGGGGACAGGGGGGGACAGATACGCAGTATTTT. The encoded protein is CASSVRGQGGTDTQYF.